The entry below gives a single T cell receptor (beta chain) sequence along with its context. The CDR3 has 14 amino acids. V lost 5 bases and J 5 bases, leaving 10 bases between the germline ends. Per germline, CDR1 MNHEY and CDR2 SVGAGI. This entry belongs to a study of blood T cell repertoires in COVID-19. Study in general: The samples span acute and convalescent COVID-19 from the United States, Italy and Spain. PBMCs, B-cell-depleted T cells, or T cells provided the cDNA or gDNA that made up the material.

As processed by the authors: Nucleated cell counts were estimated from reference gene primer amplification. The table came from immunoSEQ multiplex PCR; TCRdb's copy has only in-frame clones and leaves some out. V, J and clone size are those of that table, while D and trimming were read from the DNA. This table has about 380,000 clones, roughly 80% appearing once. The receptor's source is a human donor with acute or convalescent COVID-19. The donor label of this sample is uncertain. Sequencing used peripheral blood. The J gene is TRBJ1-6, the V gene TRBV6-5; no clear D gene. The chain's CDR3 is CASSTEYNNSPLHF. The DNA of the CDR3 is TGTGCCAGCAGTACAGAGTACAATAATTCACCCCTCCACTTT.